The rows below give T cell receptor beta chains drawn from one sample of a study of T-cell memory formation after mild COVID-19. A single record per CDR3 protein comes from TCRdb applying MiXCR to the 5' RACE reads. The table has about 350,000 distinct CDR3 sequences, roughly an eighth seen once. Material for sequencing was PBMCs or a T cell subset sorted from them (not recorded which). Receptors originate from a man between 18 and 29 years old who had mild COVID-19 (a few samples of this study predate the infection). Cell type and time point are not known. Each CDR3 is given with its conserved first and last residue. A D gene is named only where the DNA matches it firmly. Clone size is shown for a subset of rows, as once, few, many or a class of expanded clone.

V gene	clone size	J gene	D gene	CDR3 protein	CDR3 DNA
TRBV7-9	few	TRBJ2-4	-	CASPTTFLVAKNIQYF	TGTGCCAGCCCCACGACTTTTTTGGTAGCCAAAAACATTCAGTACTTC
TRBV11-2	many	TRBJ1-1	-	CASSLRSGSPTEAFF	TGTGCCAGCAGCTTACGGTCAGGGTCCCCCACTGAAGCTTTCTTT
TRBV7-2	-	TRBJ2-1	TRBD1	CASSTRQGQIFF	TGTGCCAGCAGCACCCGACAGGGGCAAATATTCTTC
TRBV25-1	-	TRBJ1-1	-	CASSNNPGSTEAFF	TGTGCCAGCAGTAACAACCCCGGGAGCACTGAAGCTTTCTTT
TRBV4-2	-	TRBJ2-5	TRBD2	CASSQGRGIAGGMEETQYF	TGTGCCAGCAGCCAAGGCAGAGGGATAGCGGGGGGGATGGAGGAGACCCAGTACTTC
TRBV11-2	few	TRBJ2-7	TRBD1	CASSSDRGRYEQYF	TGTGCCAGCAGCTCGGACAGGGGCAGATACGAGCAGTACTTC
TRBV27	-	TRBJ2-2	TRBD1	CASSPTGGSNTGELFF	TGTGCCAGCAGTCCAACAGGGGGCTCGAACACCGGGGAGCTGTTTTTT
TRBV9	-	TRBJ2-1	-	CASSVAGLASNEQFF	TGTGCCAGCAGCGTCGCAGGGCTCGCTTCCAATGAGCAGTTCTTC
TRBV20-1	few	TRBJ1-5	TRBD1	CSATTGGGHQPQHF	TGCAGTGCTACGACAGGGGGGGGTCACCAGCCCCAGCATTTT
TRBV28	-	TRBJ1-5	TRBD1	CASTVTGGNQPQHF	TGTGCCAGCACCGTCACAGGGGGCAATCAGCCCCAGCATTTT
TRBV3-1	-	TRBJ1-2	-	CASSQVITGNGYTF	TGTGCCAGCAGCCAAGTGATCACCGGGAATGGCTACACCTTC
TRBV7-2	many	TRBJ1-3	-	CASSLYSGNTIYF	TGTGCCAGCAGCCTGTACTCTGGAAACACCATATATTTT
TRBV3-1	-	TRBJ1-5	-	CASSEDSLSNQPQHF	TGTGCCAGCAGCGAAGACAGTCTTAGCAATCAGCCCCAGCATTTT
TRBV7-2	-	TRBJ1-5	-	CASSLDLGYSNQPKHF	TGTGCCAGCAGTTTGGACCTGGGATATAGCAATCAGCCCAAGCATTTT
TRBV6-5	-	TRBJ2-7	TRBD1	CASSAQGAGYEQYF	TGTGCCAGCAGTGCGCAGGGGGCGGGCTACGAGCAGTACTTC
TRBV25-1	-	TRBJ2-7	-	CASTLSGDEQYF	TGTGCCAGCACACTATCAGGGGACGAGCAGTACTTC
TRBV11-2	few	TRBJ2-2	-	CASRRQNTGELFF	TGTGCCAGCAGGAGACAGAACACCGGGGAGCTGTTTTTT
TRBV7-2	few	TRBJ2-1	TRBD2	CASSPEPAGGPRNEQFF	TGTGCCAGCAGCCCTGAACCAGCGGGGGGGCCGCGGAATGAGCAGTTCTTC
TRBV14	few	TRBJ2-1	-	CASSPGRLVSSYNEQFF	TGTGCCAGCAGCCCAGGGAGGCTCGTGAGCTCCTACAATGAGCAGTTCTTC
TRBV4-1	few	TRBJ2-2	TRBD1	CASSHGTVNTGELFF	TGCGCCAGCAGCCACGGGACAGTTAACACCGGGGAGCTGTTTTTT
TRBV11-2	-	TRBJ2-5	-	CASSLDGVETQYF	TGTGCCAGCAGCTTAGACGGGGTAGAGACCCAGTACTTC
TRBV5-1	-	TRBJ1-1	-	CASSSRGNRAPLPPEAFF	TGCGCCAGCAGCAGCAGGGGAAACCGGGCCCCCCTACCCCCTGAAGCTTTCTTT
TRBV6-6	-	TRBJ2-7	-	CASSRAGRGDYEQYF	TGTGCCAGCAGCCGCGCCGGGCGGGGTGACTACGAGCAGTACTTC
TRBV5-1	few	TRBJ2-2	-	CASRAGRRNTGELFF	TGCGCCAGCCGCGCGGGACGGAGGAACACCGGGGAGCTGTTTTTT
TRBV5-4	few	TRBJ2-3	-	CASSWAVLADTQYF	TGTGCCAGCAGTTGGGCAGTCTTGGCAGATACGCAGTATTTT
TRBV6-5	-	TRBJ1-6	-	CASSTGLGSPLHF	TGTGCCAGCAGTACCGGACTAGGCTCACCCCTCCACTTT
TRBV6-5	-	TRBJ1-1	-	CASSYPRLGITEAFF	TGTGCCAGCAGTTACCCTAGGCTAGGGATCACTGAAGCTTTCTTT
TRBV6-5	-	TRBJ1-1	-	CASFQSENTEAFF	TGTGCCAGCTTTCAATCGGAGAACACTGAAGCTTTCTTT
TRBV20-1	few	TRBJ2-7	-	CSATPGPGRQQYF	TGCAGTGCTACACCGGGCCCGGGAAGGCAGCAGTACTTC
TRBV4-2	-	TRBJ1-1	-	CASSHHSGVNTEAFF	TGTGCCAGCAGCCACCACTCGGGAGTGAACACTGAAGCTTTCTTT
TRBV10-3	few	TRBJ2-7	TRBD2	CAISEGLAGIYEQYF	TGTGCCATCAGTGAAGGACTAGCGGGGATATACGAGCAGTACTTC
TRBV12-3/TRBV12-4	-	TRBJ1-5	-	CASSLDRPQHF	TGTGCCAGCAGCTTGGACAGGCCCCAGCATTTT
TRBV5-1	many	TRBJ2-3	TRBD2	CASSPWGAGVSDTQYF	TGCGCCAGCAGCCCGTGGGGAGCGGGGGTATCAGATACGCAGTATTTT
TRBV24-1	few	TRBJ1-1	-	CATSDSPGNTEAFF	TGTGCCACCAGTGATTCGCCAGGGAACACTGAAGCTTTCTTT
TRBV19	-	TRBJ1-2	TRBD1	CASSRDRGLYGYTF	TGTGCCAGTAGTCGGGACAGGGGGCTATATGGCTACACCTTC
TRBV7-6	-	TRBJ2-5	TRBD1	CASSLSGTGGAETQYF	TGTGCCAGCAGCTTATCCGGGACAGGGGGCGCGGAGACCCAGTACTTC
TRBV5-1	many	TRBJ2-7	-	CASSSGQPSYEQYF	TGCGCCAGCAGCTCGGGACAACCTTCCTACGAGCAGTACTTC
TRBV4-1	-	TRBJ2-7	-	CASSPLGRSDEQYF	TGCGCCAGCAGCCCTCTCGGTCGGTCGGACGAGCAGTACTTC
TRBV11-2	many	TRBJ2-1	-	CASSLNRVVFF	TGTGCCAGCAGCTTAAACAGGGTCGTGTTCTTC
TRBV7-2	few	TRBJ2-5	TRBD1	CASSLGTGALVETQYF	TGTGCCAGCAGCTTGGGGACAGGGGCGCTAGTAGAGACCCAGTACTTC